Listed here are 5 T cell receptor beta chains from one sample, sequenced in a study of beta chain features in type 1 diabetes. All of the isolated RNA was reverse transcribed, so expressed TCRB transcripts were sequenced. Libraries were prepared by immunoSEQ multiplex PCR; TCRdb keeps only in-frame clonotypes and omits some of them. The table includes fewer than 250,000 clones, 55% to 70% detected once. The sequenced sample was naive CD4+ T cells from blood. Receptor source: a man aged 25 to 45 in good health.

This clone has a handful of counts. This sequence joins TRBV29-1 and TRBJ2-1; D gene ambiguous. Germline V gene sequence: CDR1 SQVTM, CDR2 ANQGSEA. Trimming took 6 bases from V and 0 from J, leaving 6 bases between them. The CDR3 is 12 residues long. This CDR3 is CSVVFSYNEQFF. CDR3 nucleotide sequence: TGCAGCGTAGTCTTCTCCTACAATGAGCAGTTCTTC.

The rearrangement joins TRBV10-3 to TRBJ2-2, with no clear D. V was cut by 6 bases and J by 4 bases, with 6 bases left in between. Looked up from germline, CDR1 is ENHRY and CDR2 is SYGVKD. The CDR3 contains 12 residues. CDR3 nucleotide sequence: TGTGCCATCAGGGGAAGCACCGGGGAGCTGTTTTTT. It specifies CAIRGSTGELFF.

As for this clone: This specimen includes other DNA sequences encoding the same CDR3. In nucleotides, the CDR3 is TGTGCCTGGAGTGTTGGACTAGCGGGGAATGAGCAGTTCTTC. It translates to CAWSVGLAGNEQFF. The rearrangement joins TRBV30 to TRBJ2-1; 12 bases line up with TRBD2. Germline V gene lookup returns CDR1 GTSNPN and CDR2 SVGIG (reference sequence). Trimming removed 0 bases from V and 7 bases from J; junction bases left unmatched: 1. The CDR3 contains 14 residues.

The rearrangement links TRBV23-1 to TRBJ2-7; perhaps TRBD2 as D (5 bases). TRBV23-1 counts as an open reading frame of uncertain function. V shed 3 bases and J shed 6 bases, with 24 bases lying between them. CDR3 length equals 17 residues. The CDR3 protein is CASSQPLRRGAPSEQYF. Here the CDR3 DNA reads TGCGCCAGCAGTCAGCCCTTGCGCCGGGGAGCGCCGAGCGAGCAGTACTTC.

A few counts support this clone. The J gene is TRBJ2-7, the V gene TRBV6-5; 9 bases are shared with TRBD1. The CDR3 has 15 residues. V trimming: 2 bases; J trimming: 3 bases; junction bases outside the gene matches: 5. Germline CDR1 MNHEY, CDR2 SVGAGI. This chain's CDR3 is CASSYEATGGYEQYF. The CDR3 region has the DNA TGTGCCAGCAGTTACGAGGCGACAGGGGGCTACGAGCAGTACTTC.